A selection of T cell receptor beta chains follows, all from one sample in a study of blood T cell repertoires in COVID-19. TCRdb's copy holds only in-frame clones and misses some; the assay was immunoSEQ multiplex PCR. The sample records about 41,000 clones, about 81% being singletons. Sequenced sample: peripheral blood. These receptors all stem from a man aged 35 to 55 with active or convalescent COVID-19. The CDR3 runs from the conserved cysteine through the conserved F or W. The order of the fields is D gene, clone size, V gene, J gene, CDR3 DNA, CDR3 protein. The D gene is left open where the match is weak. Not all rows give a size; the values are once, few, many and, for expanded clones, a class.

D gene: TRBD1
clone size: .
V gene: TRBV2
J gene: TRBJ2-3
CDR3 DNA: TGTGCCAGCATGCTGGGACAGGGGGTAGATACGCAGTATTTT
CDR3 protein: CASMLGQGVDTQYF

D gene: .
clone size: .
V gene: TRBV4-3
J gene: TRBJ1-5
CDR3 DNA: TGCGCCAGCAGCCAATTCCTAAATCAGCCCCAGCATTTT
CDR3 protein: CASSQFLNQPQHF

D gene: TRBD2
clone size: .
V gene: TRBV5-5
J gene: TRBJ2-5
CDR3 DNA: TGTGCCAGCAGTCCCGGGACTAGCGGGGGCCAAGAGACCCAGTACTTC
CDR3 protein: CASSPGTSGGQETQYF

D gene: TRBD2
clone size: .
V gene: TRBV11-1
J gene: TRBJ2-5
CDR3 DNA: TGTGCCAGCAGCTTAGGACTAGCGGGACCCCAAGAGACCCAGTACTTC
CDR3 protein: CASSLGLAGPQETQYF

D gene: .
clone size: few
V gene: TRBV28
J gene: TRBJ1-1
CDR3 DNA: TGTGCCAGCAGTAGAGGGGGCACTGAAGCTTTCTTT
CDR3 protein: CASSRGGTEAFF

D gene: TRBD1
clone size: .
V gene: TRBV6-2/TRBV6-3
J gene: TRBJ1-1
CDR3 DNA: TGTGCCAGCAGGCCTATCCCCGGGACAGTGAACACTGAAGCTTTCTTT
CDR3 protein: CASRPIPGTVNTEAFF

D gene: .
clone size: few
V gene: TRBV6-5
J gene: TRBJ1-6
CDR3 DNA: TGTGCCAGCAGGCTCCCAGGGAGGGAAGGATCACCCCTCCACTTT
CDR3 protein: CASRLPGREGSPLHF

D gene: TRBD1
clone size: .
V gene: TRBV4-1
J gene: TRBJ1-3
CDR3 DNA: TGCGCCAGCAGCCAAGTACCCGACAGGGGAGGTACCATATATTTT
CDR3 protein: CASSQVPDRGGTIYF

D gene: TRBD1
clone size: .
V gene: TRBV18
J gene: TRBJ1-1
CDR3 DNA: TGTGCCAGCTCACCCAATGGACAGGATTTGAACACTGAAGCTTTCTTT
CDR3 protein: CASSPNGQDLNTEAFF

D gene: .
clone size: .
V gene: TRBV5-1
J gene: TRBJ2-2
CDR3 DNA: TGCGCCAGCAGCTTGGGTTCGGACACCGGGGAGCTGTTTTTT
CDR3 protein: CASSLGSDTGELFF

D gene: .
clone size: .
V gene: TRBV11-2
J gene: TRBJ1-1
CDR3 DNA: TGTGCCAGCAGCCTTGTGTACACTGAAGCTTTCTTT
CDR3 protein: CASSLVYTEAFF

D gene: .
clone size: few
V gene: TRBV5-6
J gene: TRBJ1-5
CDR3 DNA: TGTGCCAGCAGCTTGGCAGATTATAGCAATCAGCCCCAGCATTTT
CDR3 protein: CASSLADYSNQPQHF

D gene: TRBD1
clone size: .
V gene: TRBV19
J gene: TRBJ1-2
CDR3 DNA: TGTGCCAGTAAAGACAGGGGCTCGGACTATGGCTACACCTTC
CDR3 protein: CASKDRGSDYGYTF

D gene: .
clone size: .
V gene: TRBV10-3
J gene: TRBJ1-1
CDR3 DNA: TGTGCCATCAGACCGGAGGCCCCAGCCCAAAAAATGGCTGAAGCTTTCTTT
CDR3 protein: CAIRPEAPAQKMAEAFF

D gene: TRBD2
clone size: .
V gene: TRBV19
J gene: TRBJ2-7
CDR3 DNA: TGTGCCAGTAGTTCTTGGGACGGGGGGGACTACGAGCAGTACTTC
CDR3 protein: CASSSWDGGDYEQYF

D gene: TRBD1
clone size: few
V gene: TRBV7-2
J gene: TRBJ2-5
CDR3 DNA: TGTGCCAGCAGCCATCCCAGGACAGGGGGACAAGAAAGCCAAGAGACCCAGTACTTC
CDR3 protein: CASSHPRTGGQESQETQYF

D gene: TRBD2
clone size: once
V gene: TRBV7-6
J gene: TRBJ2-3
CDR3 DNA: TGTGCCAGCAGCAACCGACCACTAGCGGGAGGTACGCCAGATACGCAGTATTTT
CDR3 protein: CASSNRPLAGGTPDTQYF

D gene: .
clone size: .
V gene: TRBV5-4
J gene: TRBJ2-5
CDR3 DNA: TGTGCCAGCAGCTTGTACGAGCAAGAGACCCAGTACTTC
CDR3 protein: CASSLYEQETQYF

D gene: TRBD2
clone size: .
V gene: TRBV5-1
J gene: TRBJ2-1
CDR3 DNA: TGCGCCAGCACGGCCCTAGCGGGAGTCAATCATGAGCAGTTCTTC
CDR3 protein: CASTALAGVNHEQFF

D gene: .
clone size: few
V gene: TRBV20-1
J gene: TRBJ1-2
CDR3 DNA: TGCAGTGCTAGTGATGTTAGGGGAGGTGGCTACACCTTC
CDR3 protein: CSASDVRGGGYTF

D gene: .
clone size: .
V gene: TRBV4-2
J gene: TRBJ1-2
CDR3 DNA: TGTGCCAGCAGCCAAGATCAGGGAACAGCCCAATACACCTTC
CDR3 protein: CASSQDQGTAQYTF

D gene: .
clone size: .
V gene: TRBV7-6
J gene: TRBJ1-4
CDR3 DNA: TGTGCCAGCAGCTTAGCCCTTCACGGTAAACTTAATGAAAAACTGTTTTTT
CDR3 protein: CASSLALHGKLNEKLFF

D gene: TRBD1
clone size: .
V gene: TRBV7-8
J gene: TRBJ1-1
CDR3 DNA: TGTGCCAGCAGGGACAGGGACAGATTGAACACTGAAGCTTTCTTT
CDR3 protein: CASRDRDRLNTEAFF

D gene: .
clone size: .
V gene: TRBV5-1
J gene: TRBJ2-3
CDR3 DNA: TGCGCCAGCAGCTTAGTTGCGGGGTCCTCCACAGATACGCAGTATTTT
CDR3 protein: CASSLVAGSSTDTQYF

D gene: .
clone size: .
V gene: TRBV6-2/TRBV6-3
J gene: TRBJ1-2
CDR3 DNA: TGTGCCAGCAGTTCGCCGGCCCAGGGGTATAACTATGGCTACACCTTC
CDR3 protein: CASSSPAQGYNYGYTF

D gene: .
clone size: .
V gene: TRBV29-1
J gene: TRBJ1-2
CDR3 DNA: TGCAGCGTTATCTTGTCCGTCGTTAGTGGCTACACCTTC
CDR3 protein: CSVILSVVSGYTF

D gene: TRBD2
clone size: .
V gene: TRBV10-1
J gene: TRBJ2-1
CDR3 DNA: TGCGCCAGCAGCCTCTGGGAGGGCGGAACGGATGAGCAGTTCTTC
CDR3 protein: CASSLWEGGTDEQFF